This paragraph covers one T cell receptor beta chain sequence. Its target is unknown. A single record per CDR3 protein comes from TCRdb applying MiXCR to the reads. Of about 60,000 distinct CDR3 sequences listed, 25% to 40% were seen once; the top ten hold 70%. The data were obtained in a study of T cell repertoires in cytomegalovirus infection. Overall study: Both a matching HLA type and CMV infection were indicated by public TCR beta signatures.

The CDR3 totals 15 residues. CDR1 and CDR2 (germline): SGHTA, FQGNSA. The V and J ends lost 5 bases and 1 base respectively, with 14 bases between them. Study-level points and caveats: CMV-specific TCR beta clonotypes restricted by HLA-C dominated the ex vivo response. Based on cumulative public TCR beta family frequency, carriers of CMV plus the relevant HLA were identified.

The V call is TRBV7-2, the J call TRBJ1-1; no definite D call. The source is a human donor in good health (CMV status not recorded). Some clones in this sample may be carry-over from other donors' samples. The sequenced sample consisted of PBMCs, sequenced either directly or after in vitro stimulation (not recorded which). CDR3 sequence: CASSPSFGRNTEAFF. In DNA, the CDR3 is TGTGCCAGCAGCCCCAGTTTTGGGAGGAACACTGAAGCTTTCTTT. Full variable domain (outside the CDR3, taken from reference TRBV7-2 and TRBJ1-1): GAGVSQSPSNKVTEKGKDVELRCDPISGHTALYWYRQSLGQGLEFLIYFQGNSAPDKSGLPSDRFSAERTGGSVSTLTIQRTQQEDSAVYLCASSPSFGRNTEAFFGQGTRLTVV.